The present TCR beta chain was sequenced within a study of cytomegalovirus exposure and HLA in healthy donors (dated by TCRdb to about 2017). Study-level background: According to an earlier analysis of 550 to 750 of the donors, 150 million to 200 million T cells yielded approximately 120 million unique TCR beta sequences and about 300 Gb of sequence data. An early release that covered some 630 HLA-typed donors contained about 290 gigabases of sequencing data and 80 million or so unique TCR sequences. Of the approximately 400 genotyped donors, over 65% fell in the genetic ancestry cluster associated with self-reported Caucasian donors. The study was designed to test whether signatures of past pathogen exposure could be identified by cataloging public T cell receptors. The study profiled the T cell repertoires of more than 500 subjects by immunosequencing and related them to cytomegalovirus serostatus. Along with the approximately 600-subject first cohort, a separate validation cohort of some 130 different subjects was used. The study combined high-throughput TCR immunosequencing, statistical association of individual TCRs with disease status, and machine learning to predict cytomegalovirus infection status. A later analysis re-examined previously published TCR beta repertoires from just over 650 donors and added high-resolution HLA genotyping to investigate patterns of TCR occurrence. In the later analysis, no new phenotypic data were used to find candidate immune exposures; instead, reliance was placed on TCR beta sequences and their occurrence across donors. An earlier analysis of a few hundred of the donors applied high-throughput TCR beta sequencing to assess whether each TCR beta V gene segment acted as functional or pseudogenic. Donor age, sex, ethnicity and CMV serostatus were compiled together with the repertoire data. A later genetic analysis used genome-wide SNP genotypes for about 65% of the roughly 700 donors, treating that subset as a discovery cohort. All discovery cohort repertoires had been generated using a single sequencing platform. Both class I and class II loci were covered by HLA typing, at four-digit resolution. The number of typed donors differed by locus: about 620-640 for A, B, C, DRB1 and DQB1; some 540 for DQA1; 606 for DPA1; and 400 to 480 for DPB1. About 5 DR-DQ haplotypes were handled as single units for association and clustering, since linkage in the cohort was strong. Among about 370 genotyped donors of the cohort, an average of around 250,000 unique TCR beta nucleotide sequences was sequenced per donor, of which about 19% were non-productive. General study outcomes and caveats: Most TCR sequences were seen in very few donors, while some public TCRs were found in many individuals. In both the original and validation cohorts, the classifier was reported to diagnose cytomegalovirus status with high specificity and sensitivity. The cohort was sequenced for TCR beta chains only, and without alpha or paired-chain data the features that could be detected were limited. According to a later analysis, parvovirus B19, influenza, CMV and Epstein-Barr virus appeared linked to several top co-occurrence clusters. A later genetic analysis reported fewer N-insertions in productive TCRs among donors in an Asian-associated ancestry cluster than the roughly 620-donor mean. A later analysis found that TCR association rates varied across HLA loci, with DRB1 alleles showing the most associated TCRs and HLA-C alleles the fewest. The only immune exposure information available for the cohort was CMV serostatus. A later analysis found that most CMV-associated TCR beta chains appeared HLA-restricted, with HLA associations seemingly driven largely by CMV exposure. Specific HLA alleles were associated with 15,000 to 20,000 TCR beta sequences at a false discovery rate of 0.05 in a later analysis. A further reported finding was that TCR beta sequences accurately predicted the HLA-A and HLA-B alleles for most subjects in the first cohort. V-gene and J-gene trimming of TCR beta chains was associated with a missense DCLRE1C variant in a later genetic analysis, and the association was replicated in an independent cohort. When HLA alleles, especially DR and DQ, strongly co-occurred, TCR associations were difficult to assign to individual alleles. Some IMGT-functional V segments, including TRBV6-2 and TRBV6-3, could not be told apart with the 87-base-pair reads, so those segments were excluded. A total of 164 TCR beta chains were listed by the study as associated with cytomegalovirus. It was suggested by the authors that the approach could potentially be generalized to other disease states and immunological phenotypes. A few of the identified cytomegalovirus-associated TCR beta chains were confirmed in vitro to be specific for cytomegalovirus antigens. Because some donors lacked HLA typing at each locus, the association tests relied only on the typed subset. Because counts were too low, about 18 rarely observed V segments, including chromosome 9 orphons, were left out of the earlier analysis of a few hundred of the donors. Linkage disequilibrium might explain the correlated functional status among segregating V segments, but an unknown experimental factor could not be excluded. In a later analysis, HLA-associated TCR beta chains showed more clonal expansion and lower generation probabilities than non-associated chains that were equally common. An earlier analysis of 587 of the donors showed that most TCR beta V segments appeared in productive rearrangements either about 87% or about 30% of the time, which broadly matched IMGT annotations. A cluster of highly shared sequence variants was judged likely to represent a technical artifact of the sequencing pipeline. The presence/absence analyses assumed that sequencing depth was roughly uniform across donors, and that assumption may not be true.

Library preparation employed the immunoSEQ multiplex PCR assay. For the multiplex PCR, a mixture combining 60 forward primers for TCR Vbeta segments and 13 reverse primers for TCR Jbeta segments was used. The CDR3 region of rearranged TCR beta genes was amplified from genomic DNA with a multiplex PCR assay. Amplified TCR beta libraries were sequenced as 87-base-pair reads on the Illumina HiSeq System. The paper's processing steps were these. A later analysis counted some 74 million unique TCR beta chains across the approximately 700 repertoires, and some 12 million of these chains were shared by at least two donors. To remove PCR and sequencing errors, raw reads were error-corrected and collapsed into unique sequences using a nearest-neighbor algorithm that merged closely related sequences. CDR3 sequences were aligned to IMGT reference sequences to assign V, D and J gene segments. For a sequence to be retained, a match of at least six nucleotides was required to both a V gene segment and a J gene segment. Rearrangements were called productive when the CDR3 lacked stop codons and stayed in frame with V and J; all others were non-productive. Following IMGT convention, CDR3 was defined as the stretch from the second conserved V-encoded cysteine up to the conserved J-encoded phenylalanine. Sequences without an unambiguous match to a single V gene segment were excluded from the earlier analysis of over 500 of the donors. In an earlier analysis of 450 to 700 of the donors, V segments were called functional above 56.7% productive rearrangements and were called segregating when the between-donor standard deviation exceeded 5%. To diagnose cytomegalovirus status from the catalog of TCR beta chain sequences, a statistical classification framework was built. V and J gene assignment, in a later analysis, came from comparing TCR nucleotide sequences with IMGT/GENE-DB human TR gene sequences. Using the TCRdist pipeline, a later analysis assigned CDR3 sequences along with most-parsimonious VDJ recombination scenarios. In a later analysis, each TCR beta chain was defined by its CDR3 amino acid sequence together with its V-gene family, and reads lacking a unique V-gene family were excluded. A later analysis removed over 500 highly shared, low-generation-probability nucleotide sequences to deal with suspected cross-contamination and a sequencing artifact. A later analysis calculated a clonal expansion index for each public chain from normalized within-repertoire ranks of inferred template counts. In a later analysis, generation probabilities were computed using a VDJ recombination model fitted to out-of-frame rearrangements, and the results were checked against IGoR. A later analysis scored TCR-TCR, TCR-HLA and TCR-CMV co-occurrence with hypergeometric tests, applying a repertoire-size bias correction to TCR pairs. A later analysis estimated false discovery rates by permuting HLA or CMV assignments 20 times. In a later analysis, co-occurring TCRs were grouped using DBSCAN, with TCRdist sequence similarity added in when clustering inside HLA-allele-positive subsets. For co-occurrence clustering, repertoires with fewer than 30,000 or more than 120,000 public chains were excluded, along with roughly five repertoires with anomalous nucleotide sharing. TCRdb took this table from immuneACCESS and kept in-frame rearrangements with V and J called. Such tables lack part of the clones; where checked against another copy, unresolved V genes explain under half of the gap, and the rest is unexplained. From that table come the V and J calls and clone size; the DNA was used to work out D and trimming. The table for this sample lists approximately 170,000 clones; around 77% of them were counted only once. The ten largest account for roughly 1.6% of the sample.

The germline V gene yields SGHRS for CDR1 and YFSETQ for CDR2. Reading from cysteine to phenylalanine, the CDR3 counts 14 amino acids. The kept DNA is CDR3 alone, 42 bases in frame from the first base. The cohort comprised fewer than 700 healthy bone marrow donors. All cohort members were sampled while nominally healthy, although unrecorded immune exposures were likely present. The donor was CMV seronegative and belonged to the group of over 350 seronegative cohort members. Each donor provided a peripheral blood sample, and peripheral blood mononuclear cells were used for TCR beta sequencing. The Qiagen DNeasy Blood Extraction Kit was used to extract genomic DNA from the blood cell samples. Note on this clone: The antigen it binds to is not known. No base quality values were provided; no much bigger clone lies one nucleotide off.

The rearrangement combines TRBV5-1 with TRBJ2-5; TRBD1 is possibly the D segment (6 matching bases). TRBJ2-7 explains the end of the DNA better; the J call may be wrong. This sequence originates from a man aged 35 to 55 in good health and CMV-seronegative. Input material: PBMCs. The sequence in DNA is TGCGCCAGCAGCTTGGGGGGGACAAACTACGAGCAGTACTTC. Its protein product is CASSLGGTNYEQYF.